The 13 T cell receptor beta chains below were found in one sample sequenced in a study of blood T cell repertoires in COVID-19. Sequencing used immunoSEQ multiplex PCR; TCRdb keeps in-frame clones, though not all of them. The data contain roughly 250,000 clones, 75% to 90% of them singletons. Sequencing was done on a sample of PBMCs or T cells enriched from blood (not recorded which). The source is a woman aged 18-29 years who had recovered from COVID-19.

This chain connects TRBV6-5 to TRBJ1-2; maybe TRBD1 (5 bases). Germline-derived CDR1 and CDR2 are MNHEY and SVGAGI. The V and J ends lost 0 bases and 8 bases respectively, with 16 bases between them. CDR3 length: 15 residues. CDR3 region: CASSYSAQGFRGYTF. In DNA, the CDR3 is TGTGCCAGCAGTTACTCGGCCCAGGGCTTTCGGGGCTACACCTTC.

The CDR3 DNA reads TGTGCCAGTAAAGAAGGGGCCTGGACTGAAGCTTTCTTT. It codes for CASKEGAWTEAFF. The rearrangement joins TRBV19 to TRBJ1-1; D possibly corresponds to TRBD1 (5 bases). The CDR3 totals 13 residues. Trimming removed 7 bases at V and 5 bases at J, with 14 bases between. The germline gives CDR1 LNHDA, CDR2 SQIVND (reference sequence). Supplemented by reference TRBV19 and TRBJ1-1, the full variable domain reads DGGITQSPKYLFRKEGQNVTLSCEQNLNHDAMYWYRQDPGQGLRLIYYSQIVNDFQKGDIAEGYSVSREKKESFPLTVTSAQKNPTAFYLCASKEGAWTEAFFGQGTRLTVV.

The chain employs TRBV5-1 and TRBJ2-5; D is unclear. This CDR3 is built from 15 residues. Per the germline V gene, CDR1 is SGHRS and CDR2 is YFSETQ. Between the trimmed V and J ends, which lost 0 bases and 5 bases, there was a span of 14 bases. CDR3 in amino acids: CASSLARSKWETQYF. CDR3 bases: TGCGCCAGCAGCTTGGCCAGGTCTAAATGGGAGACCCAGTACTTC.

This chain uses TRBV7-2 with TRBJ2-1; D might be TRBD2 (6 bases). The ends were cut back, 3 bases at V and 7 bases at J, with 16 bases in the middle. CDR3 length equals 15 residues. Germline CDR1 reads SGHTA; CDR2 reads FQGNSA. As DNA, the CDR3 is TGTGCCAGCAGCTTTGGAGGGAGATCTGAGAATGAGCAGTTCTTC. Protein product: CASSFGGRSENEQFF.

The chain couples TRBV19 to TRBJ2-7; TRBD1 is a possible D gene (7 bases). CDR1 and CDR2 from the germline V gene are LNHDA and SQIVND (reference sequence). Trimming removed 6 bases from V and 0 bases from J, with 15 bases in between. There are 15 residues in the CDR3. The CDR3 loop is CASSAGTAGSYEQYF. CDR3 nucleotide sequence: TGTGCCAGTAGCGCCGGGACAGCGGGCTCCTACGAGCAGTACTTC.

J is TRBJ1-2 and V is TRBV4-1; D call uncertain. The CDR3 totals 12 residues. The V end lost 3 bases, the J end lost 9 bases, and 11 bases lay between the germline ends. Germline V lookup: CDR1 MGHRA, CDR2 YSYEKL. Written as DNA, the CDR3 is TGCGCCAGCAGCCACGAAGACTGGAGCTACACCTTC. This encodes CASSHEDWSYTF.

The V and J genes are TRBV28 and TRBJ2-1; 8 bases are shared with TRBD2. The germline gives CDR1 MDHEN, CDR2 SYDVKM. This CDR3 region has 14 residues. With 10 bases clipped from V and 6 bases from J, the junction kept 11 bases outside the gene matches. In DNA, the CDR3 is TGTGCCACCTCACGGGGGGGCGACATCAATGAGCAGTTCTTC. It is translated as CATSRGGDINEQFF.

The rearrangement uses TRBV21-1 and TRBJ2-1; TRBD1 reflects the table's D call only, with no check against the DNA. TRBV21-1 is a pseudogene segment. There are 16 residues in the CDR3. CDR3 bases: TGTGCCAGCAGCCGATCAGACAGGGACTCCTACAATGAGCAGTTCTTC. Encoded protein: CASSRSDRDSYNEQFF.

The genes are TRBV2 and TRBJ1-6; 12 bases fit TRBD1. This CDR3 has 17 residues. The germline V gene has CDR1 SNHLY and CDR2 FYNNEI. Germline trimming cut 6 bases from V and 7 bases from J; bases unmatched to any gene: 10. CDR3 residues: CASRPGQGAIGNSPLHF. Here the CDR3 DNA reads TGTGCCAGCAGGCCGGGACAGGGGGCAATAGGGAATTCACCCCTCCACTTT.

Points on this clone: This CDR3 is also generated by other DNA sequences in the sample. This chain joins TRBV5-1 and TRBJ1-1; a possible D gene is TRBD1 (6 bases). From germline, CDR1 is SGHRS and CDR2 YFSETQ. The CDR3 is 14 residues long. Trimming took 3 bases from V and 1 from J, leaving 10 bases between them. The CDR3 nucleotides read TGCGCCAGCAGCTCCTTGACAGGGAACACTGAAGCTTTCTTT. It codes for CASSSLTGNTEAFF.

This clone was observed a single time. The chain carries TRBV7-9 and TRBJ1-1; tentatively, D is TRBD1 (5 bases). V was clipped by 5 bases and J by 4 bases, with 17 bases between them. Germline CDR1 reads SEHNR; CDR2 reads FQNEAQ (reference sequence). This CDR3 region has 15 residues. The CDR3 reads CASSPERGTVTEAFF. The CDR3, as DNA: TGTGCCAGCAGCCCGGAACGGGGGACGGTCACTGAAGCTTTCTTT.

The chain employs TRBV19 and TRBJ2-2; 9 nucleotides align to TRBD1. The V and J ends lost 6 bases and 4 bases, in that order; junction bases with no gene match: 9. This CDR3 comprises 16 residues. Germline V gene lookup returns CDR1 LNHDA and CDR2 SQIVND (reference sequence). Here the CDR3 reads CASRTTGTGLTGELFF. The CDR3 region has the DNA TGTGCCAGTAGGACGACCGGGACAGGGCTCACCGGGGAGCTGTTTTTT.

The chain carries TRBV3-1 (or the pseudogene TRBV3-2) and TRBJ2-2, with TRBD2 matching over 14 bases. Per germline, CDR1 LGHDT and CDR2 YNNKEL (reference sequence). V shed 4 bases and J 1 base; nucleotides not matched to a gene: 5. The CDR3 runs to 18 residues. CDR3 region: CASSLPGLAGENTGELFF. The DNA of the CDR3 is TGTGCCAGCAGCCTCCCGGGACTAGCGGGGGAGAACACCGGGGAGCTGTTTTTT.